The rows below give T cell receptor beta chains drawn from one sample of a study of blood T cell repertoires in COVID-19. Assay used: immunoSEQ multiplex PCR; TCRdb lists only in-frame clones, some missing. Here the sample spans around 160,000 clones, about four fifths being singletons. The sample comprised peripheral blood. The receptors derive from a man aged 60-69 years with active or convalescent COVID-19. CDR3s include the opening cysteine and the closing phenylalanine or tryptophan. A D gene is named only where the DNA matches it firmly. Expanded clones are given a class, and other clones once, few, many or no size at all.

D gene,clone size,V gene,CDR3 length,J gene,CDR3 DNA,CDR3 protein
TRBD1,NA,TRBV6-5,14,TRBJ1-5,TGTGCCAGCAGCTGGGGACAGGGAAATCAGCCCCAGCATTTT,CASSWGQGNQPQHF
TRBD2,NA,TRBV11-2,15,TRBJ2-7,TGTGCCAGCAGCCCCGGACTAGCGGTTTACTACGAGCAGTACTTC,CASSPGLAVYYEQYF
NA,few,TRBV6-6,13,TRBJ2-3,TGTGCCACCACGGGGATCAACACAGATACGCAGTATTTT,CATTGINTDTQYF
NA,NA,TRBV15,16,TRBJ1-3,TGTGCCACCAGCAGAGGTAGACTTAGCTCTGGAAACACCATATATTTT,CATSRGRLSSGNTIYF
TRBD2,NA,TRBV11-2,16,TRBJ2-1,TGTGCCAGCTCAAGAGGACTAGCGGCAATCTACAATGAGCAGTTCTTC,CASSRGLAAIYNEQFF
NA,NA,TRBV11-2,15,TRBJ1-2,TGTGCCAGCAGCTTAGAAGGGGTCCCCATCTATGGCTACACCTTC,CASSLEGVPIYGYTF
TRBD1,once,TRBV6-5,15,TRBJ1-4,TGTGCCAGCAGTTATGGCAGGGGGCCGAATGAAAAACTGTTTTTT,CASSYGRGPNEKLFF
TRBD1,once,TRBV7-9,14,TRBJ2-7,TGTGCCAGCAGCTTAGCGGCAGGGGGTGGGGATCAGTACTTC,CASSLAAGGGDQYF
NA,NA,TRBV7-9,17,TRBJ2-2,TGTGCCAGCAGCTTAGGCCCACGGGGGTCGCGGACCGGGGAGCTGTTTTTT,CASSLGPRGSRTGELFF
TRBD1,NA,TRBV19,14,TRBJ2-1,TGTGCCAGTAGTATGGACAGGGACTACAATGAGCAGTTCTTC,CASSMDRDYNEQFF
NA,NA,TRBV3-1/TRBV3-2,16,TRBJ1-4,TGTGCCAGCAGCCGGTCTTCAGGGTTGGTAGATGAAAAACTGTTTTTT,CASSRSSGLVDEKLFF
TRBD1,NA,TRBV5-6,12,TRBJ1-2,TGTGCCAGCAGCCGACAGGGGGCCGGCTACACCTTC,CASSRQGAGYTF
TRBD1,NA,TRBV6-5,15,TRBJ1-3,TGTGCCAGCAGCCGACAGGGGAGTTCTGGAAACACCATATATTTT,CASSRQGSSGNTIYF
NA,once,TRBV6-2/TRBV6-3,16,TRBJ2-1,TGTGCCAGCAGCCCACCCGGCGGTAGCGGACTCAATGAGCAGTTCTTC,CASSPPGGSGLNEQFF
TRBD2,NA,TRBV18,15,TRBJ2-7,TGTGCCAGCTCACCCTCATTTAGCGGGAAGTACGAGCAGTACTTC,CASSPSFSGKYEQYF
NA,NA,TRBV7-2,13,TRBJ1-1,TGTGCCAGCAGCTATGGGACATACACTGAAGCTTTCTTT,CASSYGTYTEAFF
TRBD2,NA,TRBV28,15,TRBJ2-7,TGTGCCAGCAGATTAAGTCTAGCGGGAAGCTACGAGCAGTACTTC,CASRLSLAGSYEQYF
TRBD1,few,TRBV29-1,15,TRBJ2-7,TGCAGCGTCCTTAAACTCCGGGACAGGGATTACGAGCAGTACTTC,CSVLKLRDRDYEQYF
TRBD1,NA,TRBV19,15,TRBJ1-5,TGTGCCAGTAATCCATCGGGGACAGGCGGCCAGCCCCAGCATTTT,CASNPSGTGGQPQHF
NA,NA,TRBV10-3,13,TRBJ1-4,TGTGCCATCAGTGAGTCCACTCTTGAAAAACTGTTTTTT,CAISESTLEKLFF
TRBD1,NA,TRBV5-6,16,TRBJ1-2,TGTGCCAGCAGCTGGAGGACAGGCGGGAAGGTGGCCGGCTACACCTTC,CASSWRTGGKVAGYTF
NA,NA,TRBV6-5,15,TRBJ1-2,TGTGCCAGCAGTCGAGCCAGGGTTGTCAGCTATGGCTACACCTTC,CASSRARVVSYGYTF
NA,once,TRBV7-9,12,TRBJ1-2,TGTGCCAGCAGCCTACAGCGGGATGGCTACACCTTC,CASSLQRDGYTF
TRBD1,NA,TRBV10-3,13,TRBJ1-4,TGTGCCATCAGTGAAAGGGACAGAGAAAAACTGTTTTTT,CAISERDREKLFF
TRBD2,NA,TRBV5-1,16,TRBJ2-5,TGCGCCAGCAGGCCGGTCGGGGGAGGGAGCCAAGAGACCCAGTACTTC,CASRPVGGGSQETQYF
NA,NA,TRBV5-8,13,TRBJ1-1,TGTGCCAGCAGCCTAACAGAAAACACTGAAGCTTTCTTT,CASSLTENTEAFF
NA,NA,TRBV1,13,TRBJ2-7,TGCACCAGCGTTCGGCGGTCCGCCTACGAGCAGTACTTC,CTSVRRSAYEQYF
NA,NA,TRBV29-1,14,TRBJ1-1,TGCAGCGTTCGCGAAGGTGGAGGTTACACTGAAGCTTTCTTT,CSVREGGGYTEAFF
TRBD1,NA,TRBV2,14,TRBJ2-7,TGTGCCAGCAGGACAGGGGGCACAGACTACGAGCAGTACTTC,CASRTGGTDYEQYF
NA,NA,TRBV11-1,15,TRBJ2-3,TGTGCCAGCAGCTTAAGGACTTCCCACACAGATACGCAGTATTTT,CASSLRTSHTDTQYF
TRBD2,NA,TRBV9,15,TRBJ2-1,TGTGCCAGCAGCGTAGTACTAGCGGGAGTTAATGAGCAGTTCTTC,CASSVVLAGVNEQFF
NA,NA,TRBV13,14,TRBJ1-2,TGTGCCAGCAGCTTAGTGTCCCAGAACTATGGCTACACCTTC,CASSLVSQNYGYTF
TRBD2,NA,TRBV11-3,16,TRBJ2-2,TGTGCCAGCAGCCCCGATGGGGTAGCGGGAACCGGGGAGCTGTTTTTT,CASSPDGVAGTGELFF
TRBD2,many,TRBV3-1/TRBV3-2,17,TRBJ2-1,TGTGCCAGCAGCCAATACGGACTAGCTCCATCCTACAATGAGCAGTTCTTC,CASSQYGLAPSYNEQFF
NA,NA,TRBV7-9,18,TRBJ1-2,TGTGCCAGCAGCTTAGCGACCCGAGCCCTGAGGGAGGTGGGAGGCTACACCTTC,CASSLATRALREVGGYTF
TRBD1,NA,TRBV27,16,TRBJ1-1,TGTGCCAGCAGTTTATCGACGGGGGGACAGGGGGCTGAAGCTTTCTTT,CASSLSTGGQGAEAFF
TRBD2,NA,TRBV10-3,13,TRBJ2-1,TGTGCCATCAGTAGGACTAGCGACGATGAGCAGTTCTTC,CAISRTSDDEQFF
TRBD1,NA,TRBV7-6,15,TRBJ2-5,TGTGCCAGCAGCTTAGATTACAGGGGCCAAGCGACCCAGTACTTC,CASSLDYRGQATQYF
TRBD1,NA,TRBV19,13,TRBJ1-6,TGTGCCAGTAAGGAGACAGGGTTTTCACCCCTCCACTTT,CASKETGFSPLHF
NA,NA,TRBV19,13,TRBJ2-3,TGTGCCAGTAGAATAGCAGGGACAGATACGCAGTATTTT,CASRIAGTDTQYF
NA,NA,TRBV7-3,12,TRBJ2-1,TGTGCCAGCAGCCAGCCCCAGGGGGGTCAGTTCTTC,CASSQPQGGQFF
TRBD1,NA,TRBV6-5,15,TRBJ2-4,TGTGCCAGCAGTCGGACAGGGATCGCCAAAAACATTCAGTACTTC,CASSRTGIAKNIQYF
TRBD1,NA,TRBV19,16,TRBJ2-1,TGTGCCAGTAGTAAGAGTTGGGGGACAGCCTACAATGAGCAGTTCTTC,CASSKSWGTAYNEQFF
NA,once,TRBV7-2,17,TRBJ2-2,TGTGCCAGCAGCTTAGTGGTTGGGCGAGCGAACACCGGGGAGCTGTTTTTT,CASSLVVGRANTGELFF
NA,few,TRBV6-5,13,TRBJ2-6,TGTGCCACCCTACCGTCTGGGGCCAACGTCCTGACTTTC,CATLPSGANVLTF
TRBD2,NA,TRBV29-1,13,TRBJ2-7,TGCAGCGTTAAGGGCCGGGACTATTACGAGCAGTACTTC,CSVKGRDYYEQYF
NA,NA,TRBV6-4,13,TRBJ1-2,TGTGCCAGCAGTGACCAGGGCGAAAGCGGCTACACCTTC,CASSDQGESGYTF
TRBD1,NA,TRBV25-1,14,TRBJ1-6,TGTGCCAGCAGCGGGACAGGGGGAAATTCACCCCTCCACTTT,CASSGTGGNSPLHF
NA,few,TRBV6-4,14,TRBJ1-1,TGTGCCAGCAGTGACTCCGGGGAAGCGACTGAAGCTTTCTTT,CASSDSGEATEAFF
NA,NA,TRBV9,12,TRBJ2-1,TGTGCCAGCACAAAGGGAGGAAATGAGCAGTTCTTC,CASTKGGNEQFF
TRBD1,NA,TRBV19,15,TRBJ2-1,TGTGCCAGTAGTATCGAGGGACAGGCGTCGAATGAGCAGTTCTTC,CASSIEGQASNEQFF
TRBD2,NA,TRBV27,14,TRBJ2-1,TGTGCCAGCAGTTTATCAGCGGGAGGGGATGAGCAGTTCTTC,CASSLSAGGDEQFF
TRBD2,NA,TRBV7-8,15,TRBJ2-7,TGTGCCAGCAGCTTAGCGGGGACTAGCAACCACGAGCAGTACTTC,CASSLAGTSNHEQYF
NA,NA,TRBV7-9,17,TRBJ2-1,TGTGCCAGCAGCGTACCTCTAGCAAAAGCCTCCTACAATGAGCAGTTCTTC,CASSVPLAKASYNEQFF